These T cell receptor beta chains were read from a single sample in a study of blood T cell repertoires in COVID-19. Using immunoSEQ multiplex PCR, the repertoire was profiled, and TCRdb retains in-frame clones only, with some absent. This table holds 250,000 to 300,000 clones, around 86% found once. The sequenced material came from peripheral blood. The receptors were gathered from a woman aged 55-70 years with active or convalescent COVID-19. CDR3s include the opening cysteine and the closing phenylalanine or tryptophan. Size values are once, few and many counts, or a class for expanded clones, and some rows have none.

CDR3aa | len | j_gene | abundance | v_gene
CASSFGLLREQYF | 13 | TRBJ2-7 | many | TRBV7-3
CASSVSGANEQFF | 13 | TRBJ2-1 | NA | TRBV2
CASSQDPYRRLLTDTQYF | 18 | TRBJ2-3 | many | TRBV14
CSATDKGNLWTEAFF | 15 | TRBJ1-1 | NA | TRBV29-1
CASSPSKGNYGYTF | 14 | TRBJ1-2 | NA | TRBV18
CASSIQLAGALYEQYF | 16 | TRBJ2-7 | NA | TRBV19
CASREQGGGTEAFF | 14 | TRBJ1-1 | NA | TRBV7-2
CASSLGTGASNEKLFF | 16 | TRBJ1-4 | NA | TRBV5-1
CATSRDPGGSPLHF | 14 | TRBJ1-6 | NA | TRBV15
CASSFNTGTGVIEAFF | 16 | TRBJ1-1 | NA | TRBV5-1
CASSLARGRTQYF | 13 | TRBJ2-5 | once | TRBV5-1
CASSFGTRAGGYNEQFF | 17 | TRBJ2-1 | NA | TRBV7-2
CASSLGDIEETQYF | 14 | TRBJ2-5 | NA | TRBV5-6
CASSVGPTYEQYF | 13 | TRBJ2-7 | NA | TRBV9
CAWSVQFGRNVYTF | 14 | TRBJ1-2 | NA | TRBV30
CASSLDSLGMNTEAFF | 16 | TRBJ1-1 | NA | TRBV7-3
CASSLMSGTGPRGYTF | 16 | TRBJ1-2 | NA | TRBV27